The 29 T cell receptor beta chains below all came from one sample that was sequenced in a study of blood T cells in healthy people across ages. A second PCR of 7 to 11 cycles used a sample-barcoded 5' primer and a J-beta primer mix. TCRdb re-derived calls from the 5' RACE reads in MiXCR, one entry per CDR3 protein. The repertoire holds approximately 1.5 million distinct CDR3 sequences, with 35% to 45% as singletons. The sequenced material came from blood. The origin of the receptors is a woman between 18 and 29 years old in good health.

As to this clonotype: Possible read error: a much larger clone is one base away. The rearrangement joins TRBV20-1 to TRBJ2-3; 13 positions agree with TRBD2. This CDR3 is built from 14 residues. V was clipped by 5 bases and J by 4 bases; unmatched bases: 3. Germline-derived CDR1 and CDR2 are DFQATT and SNEGSKA (reference sequence). CDR3 coding DNA: TGCAGTGCTGGGGGACTAGCGGGGCCAGATACGCAGTATTTT. Translation gives CSAGGLAGPDTQYF.

The chain is built from TRBV7-2 and TRBJ2-3; 16 bases are a match to TRBD2. Per germline, CDR1 SGHTA and CDR2 FQGNSA. CDR3 size: 17 residues. V lost 4 bases to trimming and J lost 4 bases; unmatched junction nucleotides: 5. The CDR3 loop is CASSSGTSGGAADTQYF. For the CDR3, the DNA is TGTGCCAGCAGCTCAGGGACTAGCGGGGGGGCGGCAGATACGCAGTATTTT.

CDR3 DNA sequence: TGCAGTGCCGCAGGGGTCCGGCTCGTCAGCTACACCTTC. Its translation: CSAAGVRLVSYTF. The J gene is TRBJ1-2, the V gene TRBV20-1; weak D call: TRBD1 (6 bases). CDR3 length equals 13 residues. V dropped 6 bases and J dropped 9 bases, with 20 bases sitting between them. The V gene's germline CDR1 is DFQATT and CDR2 SNEGSKA (reference sequence).

This clonotype has just a few counts. The chain is built from TRBV12-3 or TRBV12-4 and TRBJ2-1; 10 bases match TRBD2. Trimming cost V 6 bases and J 5 bases; bases outside gene matches: 4. The CDR3 length is 14 residues. The DNA of the CDR3 is TGTGCCAGCAGGCTAGCGGGGGAAAACAATGAGCAGTTCTTC. This encodes CASRLAGENNEQFF.

The chain recombines TRBV20-1 with TRBJ2-3; D may correspond to TRBD1 or TRBD2 (5 bases each). V dropped 6 bases and J dropped 0 bases, with 16 bases sitting between them. Germline-derived CDR1 and CDR2 are DFQATT and SNEGSKA (reference sequence). This CDR3 contains 15 residues. The CDR3 here is CSAPRRDGSTDTQYF. CDR3 bases: TGCAGTGCCCCCCGCCGGGACGGCAGCACAGATACGCAGTATTTT.

This clonotype was counted only a few times. The chain is built from TRBV14 and TRBJ2-1; D is unresolved. V was trimmed by 3 bases and J by 0 bases, leaving 12 bases between them. The CDR3 totals 16 residues. Germline CDR1 is SGHDN and CDR2 is FVKESK. The CDR3 DNA reads TGTGCCAGCAGCCACAGTAGCAGAATCTCCTACAATGAGCAGTTCTTC. This translates into CASSHSSRISYNEQFF.

This chain connects TRBV20-1 to TRBJ2-1; TRBD2 aligns across 8 bases. In germline, CDR1 is DFQATT, CDR2 SNEGSKA (reference sequence). The CDR3 sequence is 16 residues long. The V segment lost 3 bases and the J segment 9 bases; nucleotides outside the gene matches: 16. The CDR3 nucleotides are TGCAGTGCTAGTTACCGGTTTGCGGGAGGCCTTAGTGAGCAGTTCTTC. It codes for CSASYRFAGGLSEQFF.

CDR3 DNA sequence: TGTGCCAGCATATCTTCGGGGTCCTACGAGCAGTACTTC. Residues: CASISSGSYEQYF. The chain links TRBV6-2 or TRBV6-3 to TRBJ2-7; weak D call: TRBD2 (5 bases). The germline V gene has CDR1 MNHEY and CDR2 SVGEGT. The length of the CDR3 is 13 residues. Trimming removed 7 bases from V and 1 base from J, with 11 bases in between.

V gene TRBV7-9 combines with J gene TRBJ2-7; D is perhaps TRBD1 or TRBD2 (5 bases each). Trimming stripped 5 bases from V and 6 bases from J, with 14 bases between. Germline values: CDR1 SEHNR, CDR2 FQNEAQ (reference sequence). CDR3 size: 13 residues. This CDR3 is CASSTITGGEQYF. In nucleotides, the CDR3 is TGTGCCAGCAGCACCATAACAGGAGGCGAGCAGTACTTC.

The chain joins TRBV12-3 or TRBV12-4 to TRBJ2-2; possibly TRBD1 for D (5 bases). The CDR3 loop spans 15 amino acids. V was cut by 5 bases and J by 7 bases, with 17 bases left in between. The CDR3 reads CASSPTTVAGGELFF. CDR3 bases: TGTGCCAGCAGTCCCACGACAGTCGCCGGCGGGGAGCTGTTTTTT.

The sample holds a few counts of this clonotype. The chain is built from TRBV4-3 and TRBJ1-1; D not resolved. Germline lookup yields CDR1 LGHNA and CDR2 YSLEER. The CDR3 is 14 residues long. Trimming removed 5 bases from V and 5 bases from J, with 15 bases in between. In nucleotides, the CDR3 is TGCGCCAGCAGCGTGACGAAGGGTTGGACTGAAGCTTTCTTT. Protein product: CASSVTKGWTEAFF.

CDR3 nucleotides: TGCGCCAGCAGCCAAGATCTGGACGGGTTCTACGAGCAGTACTTC. It codes for CASSQDLDGFYEQYF. This chain links TRBV4-3 with TRBJ2-4; no firm D call. The DNA end lines up better with TRBJ2-7; the J call may be wrong. This CDR3 comprises 15 residues. CDR1 LGHNA and CDR2 YSLEER come from the germline V gene.

This chain uses TRBV5-1 with TRBJ1-1; D call uncertain. CDR1 and CDR2 from the germline V gene are SGHRS and YFSETQ. Trimming took off 2 bases at V and 5 bases at J, with 10 bases between the two ends. This CDR3 comprises 13 residues. CDR3 bases: TGCGCCAGCAGCTTTGAGGGTCGGACTGAAGCTTTCTTT. Its protein is CASSFEGRTEAFF.

This clonotype was seen only a few times. V gene TRBV6-5 combines with J gene TRBJ2-5; possible D gene TRBD1, 6 bases. V was pared by 5 bases and J by 1 base, with 14 bases between. Germline CDR1 reads MNHEY; CDR2 reads SVGAGI. The CDR3 runs to 15 residues. The CDR3 nucleotides read TGTGCCAGCAGTCGAATTCGGGACATCCAAGAGACCCAGTACTTC. Translated: CASSRIRDIQETQYF.

The chain is built from TRBV7-2 and TRBJ2-5, with 11 bases fitting TRBD2. Per germline, CDR1 SGHTA and CDR2 FQGNSA. The V segment lost 5 bases and the J segment 1 base; nucleotides outside the gene matches: 6. The CDR3 totals 16 residues. The CDR3 DNA reads as TGTGCCAGCAGCCCGCTGCTAGCGGGGGGCCAAGAGACCCAGTACTTC. It is translated as CASSPLLAGGQETQYF.

This clonotype was seen only a few times. V gene TRBV28 combines with J gene TRBJ2-7; 7 bases map to TRBD1. The J segment lost 2 bases and the V segment lost 3 bases, leaving 7 bases of the junction unmatched. Germline CDR1 MDHEN, CDR2 SYDVKM. The CDR3 length is 15 residues. The chain's CDR3 is CASSLGRQGPYEQYF. The CDR3 DNA reads TGTGCCAGCAGTTTGGGGAGACAGGGACCCTACGAGCAGTACTTC.

The table lists this clonotype with a few counts. The J gene is TRBJ1-3, the V gene TRBV12-3 or TRBV12-4; unclear D gene. With 3 bases removed from V and 10 bases from J, the gap between germline ends came to 7 bases. This CDR3 is built from 11 residues. The CDR3 loop is CASSLVGTIYF. For the CDR3, the DNA is TGTGCCAGCAGTTTGGTAGGAACCATATATTTT.

The chain uses TRBV6-5 and TRBJ2-7; TRBD1 is a possible D gene (7 bases). Trimming removed 7 bases from V and 7 bases from J, with 20 bases in between. CDR1 is MNHEY and CDR2 is SVGAGI in the germline V gene. The CDR3 is 14 amino acids. The CDR3 sequence: CASTIAEGAREQYF. The CDR3 nucleotides are TGTGCCAGCACTATAGCGGAGGGGGCACGGGAGCAGTACTTC.

The chain is built from TRBV12-5 and TRBJ2-7; D might be TRBD1 (5 bases). The end of the DNA aligns better with TRBJ2-4, so the J call may be wrong. Germline V gene lookup returns CDR1 LGHNT and CDR2 FRNRAP. This CDR3 spans 16 amino acids. The CDR3 DNA reads as TGTGCTAGTGGTTTGGTCCACAAGGGGCGCGGAAACATTCAGTACTTC. It specifies CASGLVHKGRGNIQYF.

V gene TRBV30 combines with J gene TRBJ1-5, with D possibly TRBD1 on 6 matching bases. The germline V gene encodes CDR1 GTSNPN and CDR2 SVGIG (reference sequence). Deletions cut 2 bases from V and 3 bases from J, with 14 bases between. The CDR3 runs 15 residues. The CDR3 nucleotides read TGTGCCTGGAGTCCCCAGGGGAAGGCCAATCAGCCCCAGCATTTT. Its protein product is CAWSPQGKANQPQHF.

For the CDR3, the DNA is TGCAGTGCGGCCACGGTTGACACCATATATTTT. Its translation: CSAATVDTIYF. The rearrangement uses TRBV20-1 and TRBJ1-3; no clear D gene. Looked up from germline, CDR1 is DFQATT and CDR2 is SNEGSKA (reference sequence). The CDR3 consists of 11 residues. The germline V and J ends were trimmed by 6 bases and 8 bases, with 11 bases remaining between them.

The V call is TRBV6-5, the J call TRBJ1-1; D may be TRBD1 (5 bases). The V gene's germline CDR1 is MNHEY and CDR2 SVGAGI. V lost 5 bases, J lost 4 bases, and 8 bases lay in between. CDR3 length equals 12 residues. The CDR3 region is CASSNRFTEAFF. The CDR3 DNA is TGTGCCAGCAGTAACAGGTTCACTGAAGCTTTCTTT.

This clonotype occurred a few times. The rearrangement joins TRBV29-1 to TRBJ2-3; TRBD2 aligns across 11 bases. Germline lookup yields CDR1 SQVTM and CDR2 ANQGSEA. V dropped 7 bases and J dropped 4; count of bases not matched to a gene: 4. This CDR3 is built from 13 residues. CDR3 bases: TGCAGCGGCAAACTAGCGGGAGCAGATACGCAGTATTTT. This sequence encodes CSGKLAGADTQYF.

This chain links TRBV12-3 or TRBV12-4 with TRBJ1-2, with D possibly TRBD1 on 5 matching bases. The CDR3 consists of 13 residues. Trimming took 2 bases from V and 5 from J, leaving 9 bases between them. The CDR3 spells CASSLTRVYGYTF. In DNA form, the CDR3 reads TGTGCCAGCAGTTTAACCAGGGTTTATGGCTACACCTTC.

This clonotype was seen only a few times. Given a much more abundant clone one base away, this may be a read error. CDR3 residues: CVSSQDRDTEAFF. The CDR3 DNA is TGTGTTAGCAGCCAGGACAGGGACACTGAAGCTTTCTTT. The chain couples TRBV7-7 to TRBJ1-1; 8 positions agree with TRBD1. The germline CDR1 and CDR2 sequences are SSHAT and FNYEAQ (reference sequence). The CDR3 is made up of 13 amino acids.

The sample holds one count of this clonotype. The chain has TRBV12-3 or TRBV12-4 and TRBJ2-5; 10 nucleotides line up with TRBD2. CDR3 size: 15 residues. The V segment lost 8 bases and the J segment 11 bases; nucleotides outside the gene matches: 17. CDR3 residues: CASLLNSGRTHEQYF. The CDR3 nucleotides are TGTGCCAGCCTTTTAAATAGCGGGAGGACACATGAGCAGTACTTC.

The chain has TRBV7-2 and TRBJ1-1, with no clear D. Looked up from germline, CDR1 is SGHTA and CDR2 is FQGNSA. Trimming removed 1 base from V and 7 bases from J, with 10 bases in between. This CDR3 spans 13 amino acids. In nucleotides, the CDR3 is TGTGCCAGCAGCTTAGTTTACGGTAGTGAAGCTTTCTTT. This codes for CASSLVYGSEAFF.

A note on this clonotype: A read error may explain this, as a much larger clone is one base away. The chain recombines TRBV20-1 with TRBJ1-4; D ambiguous. V was shortened by 5 bases and J by 2 bases, with 9 bases between the two germline ends. Germline V gives CDR1 DFQATT, CDR2 SNEGSKA (reference sequence). The CDR3 contains 13 residues. DNA of the CDR3: TGCAGTGCTGGAGGTGGGACTAATGAAAAACTGTTTTTT. This codes for CSAGGGTNEKLFF.

V usage is TRBV4-3 and J usage is TRBJ1-4, with D tentatively TRBD1 (5 bases). Deletions cut 0 bases from V and 7 bases from J, with 15 bases between. Germline CDR1 is LGHNA and CDR2 is YSLEER. This CDR3 is built from 16 residues. CDR3 loop: CASSQDRSRVGEKLFF. DNA of the CDR3: TGCGCCAGCAGCCAAGATAGAAGCAGGGTTGGTGAAAAACTGTTTTTT.